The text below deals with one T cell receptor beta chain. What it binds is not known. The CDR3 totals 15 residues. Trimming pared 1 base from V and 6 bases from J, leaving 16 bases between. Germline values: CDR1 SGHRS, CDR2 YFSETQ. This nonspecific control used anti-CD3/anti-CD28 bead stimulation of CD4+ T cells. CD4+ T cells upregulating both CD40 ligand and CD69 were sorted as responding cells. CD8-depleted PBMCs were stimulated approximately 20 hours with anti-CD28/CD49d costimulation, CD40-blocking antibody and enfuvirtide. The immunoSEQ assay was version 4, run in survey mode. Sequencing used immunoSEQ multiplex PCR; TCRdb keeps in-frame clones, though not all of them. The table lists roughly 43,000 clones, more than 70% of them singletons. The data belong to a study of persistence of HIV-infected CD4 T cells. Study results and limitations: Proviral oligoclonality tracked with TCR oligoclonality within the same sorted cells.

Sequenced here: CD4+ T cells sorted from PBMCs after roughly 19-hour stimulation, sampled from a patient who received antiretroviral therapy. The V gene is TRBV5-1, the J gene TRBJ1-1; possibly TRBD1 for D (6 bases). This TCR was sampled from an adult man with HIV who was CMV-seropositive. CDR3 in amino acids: CASSLFEGGASEAFF. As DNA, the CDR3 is TGCGCCAGCAGCTTGTTTGAAGGGGGAGCATCTGAAGCTTTCTTT.